This note documents a single T cell receptor (beta chain) sequence. This sample is drawn from a study of blood T cell repertoires in COVID-19. This table comes from immunoSEQ multiplex PCR, and its TCRdb copy is limited to in-frame clones, with some not included. The table lists 250,000 to 300,000 clones, approximately 83% of them singletons. The CDR3 has 12 residues. Trimming stripped 1 base from V and 9 bases from J, with 9 bases between. Germline CDR1 is LGHDT and CDR2 is YNNKEL (reference sequence). The V gene is TRBV3-1 (or the pseudogene TRBV3-2), the J gene TRBJ1-1; D call uncertain. Sequencing was done on a sample of peripheral blood. The TCR sequence derives from an older woman with acute or convalescent COVID-19. CDR3 sequence reads: CASSQVESKAFF. The CDR3 DNA follows: TGTGCCAGCAGCCAAGTAGAGAGTAAAGCTTTCTTT.